Below are 20 T cell receptor beta chains sequenced from a single sample in a study of T cells in Graves' hyperthyroidism and ophthalmopathy. Amplification of TCR beta CDR3 regions was performed using RNA transcripts as template. When the TCR CDR3 underwent first-round RT-PCR, the HTBI primer set was used. MiXCR was run by TCRdb on the multiplex PCR reads, yielding one entry per CDR3 protein. This sample has roughly 500,000 distinct CDR3 sequences, with roughly a quarter found just once. The source material was blood. The receptors derive from a woman in her 30s with Graves' ophthalmopathy.

This clonotype was seen a few times. The chain joins TRBV18 to TRBJ1-1; D call uncertain. This CDR3 has 16 amino acids. V lost 6 bases, J lost 3 bases, and 20 bases lay in between. The germline V gene has CDR1 KGHSH and CDR2 LQKENI. The CDR3 bases are TGTGCCAGCTCCCCAGCGCCATCCACCATGGACACTGAAGCTTTCTTT. It yields the protein CASSPAPSTMDTEAFF.

This clonotype was recorded once. This sequence joins TRBV6-1 and TRBJ1-1; a possible D gene is TRBD1 (6 bases). This CDR3 is built from 13 residues. Trimming removed 6 bases at V and 11 bases at J, with 19 bases between. Germline assignment: CDR1 MNHNS and CDR2 SASEGT. The CDR3 DNA sequence: TGTGCCAGCAGCCCCGCCTCGTCAGGGGAGGCTTTCTTT. This sequence encodes CASSPASSGEAFF.

This chain joins TRBV6-2 or TRBV6-3 and TRBJ1-1; D is perhaps TRBD1 (6 bases). V lost 8 bases and J lost 1, with 11 bases in between. This CDR3 spans 13 amino acids. Germline lookup yields CDR1 MNHEY and CDR2 SVGEGT. CDR3 nucleotides: TGTGCCAGCGCCCTGGGACAGAACACTGAAGCTTTCTTT. Its protein product is CASALGQNTEAFF.

The V call is TRBV11-2, the J call TRBJ2-2, with D maybe TRBD2 (5 bases). This CDR3 is 16 amino acids long. Germline CDR1 reads SGHAT; CDR2 reads FQNNGV. Trimming took 4 bases from V and 2 from J, leaving 14 bases between them. The CDR3 protein is CASSSPLGANTGELFF. The CDR3 nucleotides are TGTGCCAGCAGCTCACCCTTGGGAGCCAACACCGGGGAGCTGTTTTTT.

The J gene is TRBJ2-7, the V gene TRBV4-2, with 7 bases matching TRBD1. The germline V gene has CDR1 LGHNA and CDR2 YNFKEQ. The CDR3 loop spans 17 amino acids. J was trimmed by 5 bases and V by 0 bases; bases with no gene match: 13. CDR3 residues: CASSQDKGTHRGHEQYF. Written as DNA, the CDR3 is TGTGCCAGCAGCCAAGATAAAGGGACCCACAGGGGACACGAGCAGTACTTC.

The chain links TRBV10-3 to TRBJ2-2, with unresolved D. There are 14 residues in the CDR3. Germline lookup yields CDR1 ENHRY and CDR2 SYGVKD. Between the trimmed V and J ends, which lost 6 bases and 0 bases, there was a span of 8 bases. CDR3 coding DNA: TGTGCCATCAGCCTACAAGCGAACACCGGGGAGCTGTTTTTT. As protein: CAISLQANTGELFF.

Many counts were recorded for this clonotype. The chain carries TRBV28 and TRBJ1-5; D call uncertain. CDR1 and CDR2 from the germline V gene are MDHEN and SYDVKM. The V and J ends lost 3 bases and 2 bases respectively, with 11 bases between them. The CDR3 length is 15 residues. The CDR3 region has the DNA TGTGCCAGCAGTTTTACGGGTCTTGGCAATCAGCCCCAGCATTTT. As protein: CASSFTGLGNQPQHF.

The gene calls are TRBV9 and TRBJ2-7; 7 positions match TRBD2. V dropped 2 bases and J dropped 6; count of bases not matched to a gene: 8. Germline V gene sequence: CDR1 SGDLS, CDR2 YYNGEE. This CDR3 contains 14 residues. The CDR3 here is CASSVGRERAEQYF. As DNA, the CDR3 is TGTGCCAGCAGCGTTGGGCGGGAGAGGGCCGAGCAGTACTTC.

This clonotype was detected ten times or more. This chain joins TRBV5-1 and TRBJ1-1, with 8 bases fitting TRBD1. V shed 4 bases, J shed 2 bases, and the junction held 7 bases outside the gene matches. Germline CDR1 is SGHRS and CDR2 is YFSETQ. The CDR3 has 15 amino acids. DNA of the CDR3: TGCGCCAGCAGCGGGAGGACAGGGAGCAACACTGAAGCTTTCTTT. Amino acids: CASSGRTGSNTEAFF. The full variable domain, rest sourced from reference TRBV5-1 and TRBJ1-1, is KAGVTQTPRYLIKTRGQQVTLSCSPISGHRSVSWYQQTPGQGLQFLFEYFSETQRNKGNFPGRFSGRQFSNSRSEMNVSTLELGDSALYLCASSGRTGSNTEAFFGQGTRLTVV.

Ten or more counts support this clonotype. The rearrangement uses TRBV12-3 or TRBV12-4 and TRBJ2-7; the D call may be TRBD1 or TRBD2 (7 bases each). The V end lost 4 bases, the J end lost 2 bases, and 18 bases lay between the germline ends. This CDR3 comprises 16 residues. The DNA of the CDR3 is TGTGCCAGCAGTTCCGACCTACAGGGGACTACCTACGAGCAGTACTTC. It codes for CASSSDLQGTTYEQYF.

V is TRBV6-5 and J is TRBJ1-2; D is undetermined. Trimming took 2 bases from V and 3 from J, leaving 13 bases between them. The CDR3 extends over 15 amino acids. Germline V gene sequence: CDR1 MNHEY, CDR2 SVGAGI. The CDR3 DNA reads as TGTGCCAGCAGTTACCGGGCCTATCGAGACTATGGCTACACCTTC. Its protein product is CASSYRAYRDYGYTF.

This clonotype has a count of ten or more. The V gene is TRBV29-1, the J gene TRBJ2-7; no firm D call. The V and J ends lost 4 bases and 3 bases respectively, with 13 bases between them. The CDR3 is 13 residues long. In germline, CDR1 is SQVTM, CDR2 ANQGSEA. In nucleotides, the CDR3 is TGCAGCGTTGCAAGGCCACACGGCTACGAGCAGTACTTC. Its translation is CSVARPHGYEQYF.

This clonotype was seen many times. The chain joins TRBV6-5 to TRBJ2-5; 8 nucleotides match TRBD2. Germline-derived CDR1 and CDR2 are MNHEY and SVGAGI. The V gene end was trimmed by 0 bases and the J gene end by 4 bases; junction bases not matched to a gene: 7. This CDR3 region has 16 residues. The CDR3 protein is CASSYSGPGGVETQYF. The CDR3, as DNA: TGTGCCAGCAGTTACTCGGGACCGGGGGGGGTAGAGACCCAGTACTTC.

This rearrangement joins TRBV15 to TRBJ1-2; D is ambiguous. V gave up 5 bases and J gave up 8 bases, with 18 bases separating them. The germline gives CDR1 LNHNV, CDR2 YYDKDF (reference sequence). The CDR3 has 14 residues. CDR3 residues: CATSPRKAFPGYTF. The DNA of the CDR3 is TGTGCCACCAGCCCCCGCAAGGCCTTCCCCGGCTACACCTTC.

Ten or more counts support this clonotype. The chain links TRBV7-2 to TRBJ2-2; possible D gene TRBD1, 5 bases. Per germline, CDR1 SGHTA and CDR2 FQGNSA. V lost 5 bases and J 4 bases, leaving 17 bases between the germline ends. The CDR3 is made up of 16 amino acids. CDR3 region: CASSPLSRVLTGELFF. The CDR3 DNA follows: TGTGCCAGCAGCCCCCTCTCCAGGGTACTCACCGGGGAGCTGTTTTTT.

This chain links TRBV30 with TRBJ1-2; a weak D match, TRBD1 (6 bases). Trimming took 2 bases from V and 5 from J, leaving 12 bases between them. CDR3 length: 13 amino acids. Germline V gives CDR1 GTSNPN, CDR2 SVGIG (reference sequence). Here the CDR3 reads CAWSPGTPYGYTF. The DNA of the CDR3 is TGTGCCTGGAGTCCCGGGACACCTTATGGCTACACCTTC.

Concerning this clonotype: This may stem from a read error, because a much larger clone lies one nucleotide away. The CDR3 end shows no conserved phenylalanine or tryptophan, and so a read error is likely. The chain couples TRBV19 to TRBJ1-2, with D possibly matching TRBD1 (5 bases). Per the germline V gene, CDR1 is LNHDA and CDR2 is SQIVND (reference sequence). The V gene lost 7 bases and the J gene lost 8 bases, with 20 bases spanning the gap. This CDR3 contains 14 residues. The CDR3: CASTPQGVGRGYTS. CDR3 in DNA: TGTGCCAGTACCCCCCAGGGTGTTGGTCGCGGCTACACCTCC.

Only a few counts were recorded for this clonotype. The chain uses TRBV28 and TRBJ2-5; 7 bases are a match to TRBD2. The CDR3 covers 14 residues. V lost 6 bases, J lost 4 bases, and 8 bases stayed unmatched. CDR1 MDHEN and CDR2 SYDVKM come from the germline V gene. The CDR3 DNA sequence: TGTGCCAGCAGACCGGGACTACCTCCAGAGACCCAGTACTTC. Translation: CASRPGLPPETQYF.

This clonotype was observed many times. V is TRBV2 and J is TRBJ2-7, with a tentative D call TRBD2 (5 bases). Germline CDR1 reads SNHLY; CDR2 reads FYNNEI. The CDR3 is 12 residues long. Trimming stripped 7 bases from V and 3 bases from J, with 10 bases between. Here the CDR3 reads CASTSSFYEQYF. Written as DNA, the CDR3 is TGTGCCAGCACGTCTAGCTTCTACGAGCAGTACTTC.

This clonotype was found many times. The J gene is TRBJ2-5, the V gene TRBV28, with a possible D match to TRBD2 (5 bases). Trimming removed 3 bases from V and 1 base from J, with 12 bases in between. CDR3 length: 15 amino acids. Per the germline V gene, CDR1 is MDHEN and CDR2 is SYDVKM. In DNA, the CDR3 is TGTGCCAGCAGTTTTGGGAGCTGGGGCCAAGAGACCCAGTACTTC. Translation: CASSFGSWGQETQYF.